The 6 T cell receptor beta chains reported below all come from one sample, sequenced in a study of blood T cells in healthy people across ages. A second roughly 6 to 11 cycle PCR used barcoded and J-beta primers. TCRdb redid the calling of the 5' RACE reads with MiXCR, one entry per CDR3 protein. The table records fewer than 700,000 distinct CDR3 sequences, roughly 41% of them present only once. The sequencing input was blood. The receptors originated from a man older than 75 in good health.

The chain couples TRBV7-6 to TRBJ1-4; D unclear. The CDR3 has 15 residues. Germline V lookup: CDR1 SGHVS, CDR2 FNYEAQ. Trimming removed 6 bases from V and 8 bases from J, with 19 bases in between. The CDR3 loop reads CASSMWALEREKLFF. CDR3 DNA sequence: TGTGCCAGCAGTATGTGGGCCCTGGAGAGAGAAAAACTGTTTTTT.

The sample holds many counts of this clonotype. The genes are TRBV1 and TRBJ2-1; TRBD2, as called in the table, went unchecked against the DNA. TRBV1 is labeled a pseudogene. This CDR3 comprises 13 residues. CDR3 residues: CTSSQTSGIKEFF. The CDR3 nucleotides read TGCACCAGCAGCCAAACTAGCGGAATAAAAGAGTTCTTC.

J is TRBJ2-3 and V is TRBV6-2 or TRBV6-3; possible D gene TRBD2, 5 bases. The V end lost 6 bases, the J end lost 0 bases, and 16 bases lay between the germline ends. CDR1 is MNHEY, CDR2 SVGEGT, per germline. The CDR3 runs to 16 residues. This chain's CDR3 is CASSSPGFGSTDTQYF. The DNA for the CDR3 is TGTGCCAGCAGCTCCCCGGGGTTCGGGAGCACAGATACGCAGTATTTT.

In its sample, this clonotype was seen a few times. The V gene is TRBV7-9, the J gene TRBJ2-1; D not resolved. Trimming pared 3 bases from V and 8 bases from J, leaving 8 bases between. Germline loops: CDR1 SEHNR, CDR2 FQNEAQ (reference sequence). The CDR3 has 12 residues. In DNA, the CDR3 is TGTGCCAGCAGCTTGATGGGCTATGAGCAGTTCTTC. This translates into CASSLMGYEQFF. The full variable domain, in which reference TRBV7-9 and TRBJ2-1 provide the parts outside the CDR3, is DTGVSQNPRHKITKRGQNVTFRCDPISEHNRLYWYRQTLGQGPEFLTYFQNEAQLEKSRLLSDRFSAERPKGSFSTLEIQRTEQGDSAMYLCASSLMGYEQFFGPGTRLTVL.

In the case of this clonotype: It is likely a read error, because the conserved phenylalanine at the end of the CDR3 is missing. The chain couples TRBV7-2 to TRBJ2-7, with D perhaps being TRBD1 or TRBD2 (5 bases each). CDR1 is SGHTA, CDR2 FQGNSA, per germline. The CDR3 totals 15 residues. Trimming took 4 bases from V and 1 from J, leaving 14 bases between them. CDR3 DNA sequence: TGTGCCAGCAGCTCCAGGGTTGGGGGATCCTACGAGCAGTACATC. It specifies CASSSRVGGSYEQYI.

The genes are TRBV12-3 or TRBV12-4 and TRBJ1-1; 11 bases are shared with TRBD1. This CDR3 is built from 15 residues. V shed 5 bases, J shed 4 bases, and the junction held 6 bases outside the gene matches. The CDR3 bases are TGTGCCAGCAGTCCGGGACAGGGGGTTGTCACTGAAGCTTTCTTT. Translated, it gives CASSPGQGVVTEAFF.